A selection of T cell receptor beta chains follows, all from one sample in a study of blood T cell repertoires in COVID-19. The table came from immunoSEQ multiplex PCR; TCRdb's copy has only in-frame clones and leaves some out. The repertoire includes around 180,000 clones, about 89% of them detected once, and nearly 2.5% sits in the top ten. Sequenced: peripheral blood. The receptors stem from a man aged 35-49 years with active or convalescent COVID-19. Each CDR3 is given with its conserved first and last residue. Each record gives: V gene, D gene, J gene, clone size, CDR3 protein, CDR3 DNA. The D gene is left open where the match is weak. Size is omitted from some rows. Given values are once, few, many or a class for expanded clones.

V: TRBV3-1/TRBV3-2
D: NA
J: TRBJ2-5
size: NA
CDR3: CASSQDWGPGEAETQYF
DNA: TGTGCCAGCAGCCAAGATTGGGGACCCGGGGAGGCAGAGACCCAGTACTTC

V: TRBV19
D: NA
J: TRBJ1-5
size: NA
CDR3: CASSIGRVLGQPQHF
DNA: TGTGCCAGTAGTATTGGCAGGGTATTAGGTCAGCCCCAGCATTTT

V: TRBV6-5
D: NA
J: TRBJ1-6
size: once
CDR3: CASSRGYNSPLHF
DNA: TGTGCCAGCAGCCGGGGTTATAATTCACCCCTCCACTTT

V: TRBV7-2
D: NA
J: TRBJ2-1
size: NA
CDR3: CASSPGHLGYEQFF
DNA: TGTGCCAGCAGCCCGGGACACCTAGGGTATGAGCAGTTCTTC

V: TRBV10-3
D: NA
J: TRBJ1-2
size: NA
CDR3: CATTGAGSSANYGYTF
DNA: TGTGCCACGACCGGCGCAGGGTCTTCAGCTAACTATGGCTACACCTTC

V: TRBV6-6
D: NA
J: TRBJ1-2
size: NA
CDR3: CASTTSDYDGYTF
DNA: TGTGCCAGCACCACAAGTGACTACGATGGCTACACCTTC

V: TRBV7-9
D: NA
J: TRBJ1-1
size: NA
CDR3: CASSLAGKNTEAFF
DNA: TGTGCCAGCAGCCTGGCGGGGAAGAACACTGAAGCTTTCTTT

V: TRBV15
D: TRBD2
J: TRBJ2-3
size: NA
CDR3: CATSRRLAGGHIYSTQYF
DNA: TGTGCCACCAGCAGGCGACTAGCGGGGGGGCACATCTATTCGACGCAGTATTTT

V: TRBV30
D: TRBD1
J: TRBJ2-5
size: NA
CDR3: CAWSGSAQGARETQYF
DNA: TGTGCCTGGTCCGGGAGCGCACAGGGGGCACGAGAGACCCAGTACTTC

V: TRBV9
D: NA
J: TRBJ2-2
size: NA
CDR3: CASSGKGVTVTGELFF
DNA: TGTGCCAGCAGCGGCAAAGGGGTGACGGTCACCGGGGAGCTGTTTTTT

V: TRBV5-1
D: NA
J: TRBJ2-5
size: NA
CDR3: CASSPQGGQETQYF
DNA: TGCGCCAGCAGCCCCCAGGGAGGCCAAGAGACCCAGTACTTC

V: TRBV7-9
D: TRBD2
J: TRBJ2-1
size: NA
CDR3: CASSSLAGGPIEQFF
DNA: TGTGCCAGCAGCTCGTTAGCGGGGGGCCCAATTGAGCAGTTCTTC

V: TRBV5-5
D: TRBD2
J: TRBJ2-2
size: NA
CDR3: CASSLATSGANTGELFF
DNA: TGTGCCAGCAGCTTGGCGACTAGCGGGGCGAACACCGGGGAGCTGTTTTTT

V: TRBV11-2
D: NA
J: TRBJ2-1
size: NA
CDR3: CASSFDNEQFF
DNA: TGTGCCAGCAGCTTCGACAATGAGCAGTTCTTC

V: TRBV7-9
D: NA
J: TRBJ2-5
size: NA
CDR3: CASSPGGPLGIPIRETQYF
DNA: TGTGCCAGCAGCCCGGGGGGCCCCTTGGGTATTCCCATCCGAGAGACCCAGTACTTC

V: TRBV4-1
D: TRBD1
J: TRBJ1-4
size: NA
CDR3: CASSQGQGAGEKLFF
DNA: TGCGCCAGCAGCCAAGGGCAGGGGGCGGGTGAAAAACTGTTTTTT

V: TRBV14
D: TRBD1
J: TRBJ2-6
size: NA
CDR3: CASSVGQGAPGANVLTF
DNA: TGTGCCAGCAGCGTGGGACAGGGGGCACCTGGGGCCAACGTCCTGACTTTC

V: TRBV30
D: TRBD1
J: TRBJ2-7
size: NA
CDR3: CAWSRDSSSYEQYF
DNA: TGTGCCTGGAGTCGGGACAGCAGCTCCTACGAGCAGTACTTC

V: TRBV15
D: TRBD1
J: TRBJ2-1
size: NA
CDR3: CATSSKDRVWVGYNEQFF
DNA: TGTGCCACCAGCAGTAAGGACAGGGTTTGGGTGGGCTACAATGAGCAGTTCTTC

V: TRBV4-3
D: TRBD1
J: TRBJ1-6
size: NA
CDR3: CASSQGITGGSYNSPLHF
DNA: TGCGCCAGCAGCCAGGGAATCACAGGGGGTTCCTATAATTCACCCCTCCACTTT

V: TRBV5-4
D: NA
J: TRBJ2-2
size: NA
CDR3: CASSLRQKNTGELFF
DNA: TGTGCCAGCAGCTTGAGACAGAAGAACACCGGGGAGCTGTTTTTT

V: TRBV2
D: TRBD1
J: TRBJ1-3
size: NA
CDR3: CASSQQGALDTIYF
DNA: TGTGCCAGCAGTCAACAGGGGGCTTTGGACACCATATATTTT

V: TRBV30
D: NA
J: TRBJ1-1
size: NA
CDR3: CAWSGTTLNTEAFF
DNA: TGTGCCTGGAGTGGGACAACCCTGAACACTGAAGCTTTCTTT

V: TRBV7-8
D: TRBD2
J: TRBJ2-7
size: NA
CDR3: CASSATDGGDYEQYF
DNA: TGTGCCAGCAGCGCGACAGACGGGGGGGACTACGAGCAGTACTTC

V: TRBV28
D: NA
J: TRBJ2-3
size: NA
CDR3: CASSLQTNTQYF
DNA: TGTGCCAGCAGTCTACAGACCAATACGCAGTATTTT

V: TRBV2
D: NA
J: TRBJ1-5
size: NA
CDR3: CASRRYRDTPRPQHF
DNA: TGTGCCAGCAGGAGATACCGGGACACCCCCCGGCCCCAGCATTTT

V: TRBV7-3
D: NA
J: TRBJ2-1
size: NA
CDR3: CASSPHRTAGSSYNEQFF
DNA: TGTGCCAGCAGCCCGCACCGGACTGCCGGGAGCTCCTACAATGAGCAGTTCTTC

V: TRBV4-1
D: NA
J: TRBJ2-3
size: NA
CDR3: CASSQTDLGAASTDTQYF
DNA: TGCGCCAGCAGCCAGACAGACCTCGGTGCGGCTAGCACAGATACGCAGTATTTT

V: TRBV29-1
D: TRBD2
J: TRBJ2-1
size: once
CDR3: CSVVKRRGALNEQFF
DNA: TGCAGCGTTGTTAAGCGGCGGGGGGCCCTAAATGAGCAGTTCTTC

V: TRBV19
D: NA
J: TRBJ1-6
size: NA
CDR3: CASWGRGNSPLHF
DNA: TGTGCCAGTTGGGGGCGCGGAAATTCACCCCTCCACTTT

V: TRBV30
D: NA
J: TRBJ1-6
size: few
CDR3: CAWRRARRSPLHF
DNA: TGTGCCTGGAGGAGGGCAAGAAGGTCACCCCTCCACTTT

V: TRBV10-2
D: TRBD1
J: TRBJ1-1
size: NA
CDR3: CASRLLRGQGNTEAFF
DNA: TGCGCCAGCAGACTCTTACGGGGACAGGGGAACACTGAAGCTTTCTTT

V: TRBV3-1/TRBV3-2
D: TRBD1
J: TRBJ1-2
size: NA
CDR3: CASSHRTGDYGYTF
DNA: TGTGCCAGCAGCCACAGGACAGGGGACTATGGCTACACCTTC

V: TRBV27
D: TRBD1
J: TRBJ2-6
size: NA
CDR3: CASSTRGQGAPGANVLTF
DNA: TGTGCCAGCAGCACTCGGGGACAGGGGGCGCCCGGGGCCAACGTCCTGACTTTC

V: TRBV5-8
D: NA
J: TRBJ2-7
size: NA
CDR3: CASRKGANTYEQYF
DNA: TGTGCCAGCAGAAAGGGAGCTAACACCTACGAGCAGTACTTC

V: TRBV27
D: NA
J: TRBJ1-6
size: NA
CDR3: CASSLRVSGSPPLHF
DNA: TGTGCCAGCAGTTTACGGGTCTCGGGGTCCCCACCCCTCCACTTT

V: TRBV29-1
D: NA
J: TRBJ1-3
size: NA
CDR3: CSVGAGVSGNTIYF
DNA: TGCAGCGTGGGCGCCGGTGTGTCTGGAAACACCATATATTTT